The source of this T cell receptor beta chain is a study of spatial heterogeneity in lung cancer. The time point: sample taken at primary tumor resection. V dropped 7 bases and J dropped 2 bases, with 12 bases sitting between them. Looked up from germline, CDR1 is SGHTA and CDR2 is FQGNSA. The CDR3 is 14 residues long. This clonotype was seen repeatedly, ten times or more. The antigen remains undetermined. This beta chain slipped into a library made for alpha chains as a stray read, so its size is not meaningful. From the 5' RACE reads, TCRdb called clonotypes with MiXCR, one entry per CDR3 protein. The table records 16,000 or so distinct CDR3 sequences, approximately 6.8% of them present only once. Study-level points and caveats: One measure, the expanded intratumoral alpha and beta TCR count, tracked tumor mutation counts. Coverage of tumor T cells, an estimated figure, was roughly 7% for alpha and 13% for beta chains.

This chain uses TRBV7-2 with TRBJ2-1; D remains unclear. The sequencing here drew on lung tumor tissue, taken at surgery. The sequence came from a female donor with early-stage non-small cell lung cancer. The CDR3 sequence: CASTRSLPYNEQFF. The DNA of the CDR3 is TGTGCCAGCACCCGATCCCTCCCCTACAATGAGCAGTTCTTC.